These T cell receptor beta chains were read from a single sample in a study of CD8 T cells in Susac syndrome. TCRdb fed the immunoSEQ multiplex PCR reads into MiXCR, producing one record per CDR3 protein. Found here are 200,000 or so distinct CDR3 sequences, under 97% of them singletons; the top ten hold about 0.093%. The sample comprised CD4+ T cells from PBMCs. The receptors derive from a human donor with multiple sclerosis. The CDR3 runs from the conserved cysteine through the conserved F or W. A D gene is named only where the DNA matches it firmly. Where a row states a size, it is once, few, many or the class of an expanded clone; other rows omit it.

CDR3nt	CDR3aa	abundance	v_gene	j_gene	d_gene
TGTGCCAGCAGCCAAGATTCGGGGGTGGGGACTGGTGGCTACACCTTC	CASSQDSGVGTGGYTF	once	TRBV3-1	TRBJ1-2	.
TGTGCCAGCAGTGAGGTCGGGACTTACGAGCAGTACTTC	CASSEVGTYEQYF	.	TRBV25-1	TRBJ2-7	.
TGCGCCAGCAGCGAGGGACTAGCGGGGGGGCGATCCTACGAGCAGTACTTC	CASSEGLAGGRSYEQYF	.	TRBV5-1	TRBJ2-7	TRBD2
TGTGCCAGCAGCGCTCCGGGACTAGCGGTCTCTGGGGCCAACGTCCTGACTTTC	CASSAPGLAVSGANVLTF	.	TRBV5-4	TRBJ2-6	TRBD2
TGCAGTGCTAGGGAGGGCGCGTACGAAAAACTGTTTTTT	CSAREGAYEKLFF	.	TRBV20-1	TRBJ1-4	.
TGTGCCAGTCAAACGGACAGGACTAAAACTTCCTACGAGCAGTACTTC	CASQTDRTKTSYEQYF	.	TRBV14	TRBJ2-7	.
TGCAGCGTTGAAACAACAGGGGGGCAAAGTAGGGACACTGAAGCTTTCTTT	CSVETTGGQSRDTEAFF	.	TRBV29-1	TRBJ1-1	TRBD1
TGTGCCAGCAGCGGTCGCGGGCTAGCGGGGGGCTACGAGCAGTACTTC	CASSGRGLAGGYEQYF	.	TRBV11-2	TRBJ2-7	TRBD2
TGCAGTGCGCAGGCATCCCGTACCTACGAGCAGTACTTC	CSAQASRTYEQYF	.	TRBV20-1	TRBJ2-7	.
TGTGCCGTTACAGGCACCGGGGAGCTGTTTTTT	CAVTGTGELFF	.	TRBV19	TRBJ2-2	.
TGCAGCGGGTCGACAGGGGGCTGGAACACTGAAGCTTTCTTT	CSGSTGGWNTEAFF	.	TRBV29-1	TRBJ1-1	TRBD1
TGTGCCAGCAGTTGGTCTGGCTCTGGGGCCAACGTCCTGACTTTC	CASSWSGSGANVLTF	.	TRBV7-9	TRBJ2-6	.
TGCAGTGAATTTCCTCCGGGGGCCCAGACCTATGGCTACACCTTC	CSEFPPGAQTYGYTF	.	TRBV20-1	TRBJ1-2	.
TGTGCCAGCAGGGGAGCGGTTAGCAATCAGCCCCAGCATTTT	CASRGAVSNQPQHF	.	TRBV9	TRBJ1-5	.
TGCGCCAGCAGCCAAGAACGTGTCCAGCTAATCTCTGGGGCCAACGTCCTGACTTTC	CASSQERVQLISGANVLTF	.	TRBV4-3	TRBJ2-6	.
TGTGCCAGCAGCTACGGGACACTGAACACTGAAGCTTTCTTT	CASSYGTLNTEAFF	.	TRBV3-1	TRBJ1-1	.
TGCAGTGCTAGGAGGCAGGCCGCAAACACTGAAGCTTTCTTT	CSARRQAANTEAFF	.	TRBV20-1	TRBJ1-1	.
TGTGCCAACAACCGTTCTAGCACAGATACGCAGTATTTT	CANNRSSTDTQYF	.	TRBV28	TRBJ2-3	.
TGTGCCAGCAGCCCGGCGGGGGGCCAAGAGACCCAGTACTTC	CASSPAGGQETQYF	.	TRBV11-2	TRBJ2-5	TRBD2
TGTGCCAGCAGCTTAGCGAGCAGCGGGAGTTGGGATACGCAGTATTTT	CASSLASSGSWDTQYF	.	TRBV7-2	TRBJ2-3	TRBD2
TGTGCCAGCAGTGGTCTGGAGGGGGGGTCCTACGAGCAGTACTTC	CASSGLEGGSYEQYF	.	TRBV27	TRBJ2-7	.
TGTGCCAGCTCCCCGAGGGACGTATCTGACGAGCAGTACTTC	CASSPRDVSDEQYF	.	TRBV18	TRBJ2-7	.
TGTGCCATCAGTGAGTCGTCCGACAGGGAAACATCCTACGAGCAGTACTTC	CAISESSDRETSYEQYF	.	TRBV10-3	TRBJ2-7	TRBD1
TGTGCCAGCAGGCGGGACACTGAAAATTCACCCCTCCACTTT	CASRRDTENSPLHF	.	TRBV27	TRBJ1-6	.
TGCAGCGTTGCTGCAGGGTACGAGCAGTACTTC	CSVAAGYEQYF	.	TRBV29-1	TRBJ2-7	.
TGTGCCAGCAGCTCCCGACAGGGAAACGAGCAGTACTTC	CASSSRQGNEQYF	once	TRBV5-6	TRBJ2-7	TRBD1
TGTGCCAGCACCCGGGGGGGAGGATACTATGGCTACACCTTC	CASTRGGGYYGYTF	.	TRBV12-3/TRBV12-4	TRBJ1-2	.
TGTGCCAGCAGTCCTCCCTTAAATCAGAACACTGAAGCTTTCTTT	CASSPPLNQNTEAFF	.	TRBV5-4	TRBJ1-1	.
TGTGCCTGGAGAAAAACCGGGACAGACTATGGCTACACCTTC	CAWRKTGTDYGYTF	once	TRBV30	TRBJ1-2	TRBD1
TGTGCCAGCAGCGATCTTACTTGGGGTGCAAACACTGAAGCTTTCTTT	CASSDLTWGANTEAFF	.	TRBV5-6	TRBJ1-1	.
TGTGCCAGCAGTTTCACGGGTGGCTACACCTTC	CASSFTGGYTF	.	TRBV12-3/TRBV12-4	TRBJ1-2	.
TGCGCCAGCAGCTTTAGCGGGGGTTCGGAGACCCAGTACTTC	CASSFSGGSETQYF	.	TRBV5-1	TRBJ2-5	TRBD2
TGCAGTGCCAGATCGACTAGCACACCAGGGGATGAGCAGTTCTTC	CSARSTSTPGDEQFF	.	TRBV20-1	TRBJ2-1	.
TGTGCCAGCAGCCCCGGGACAGGGGGCACTGAAGCTTTCTTT	CASSPGTGGTEAFF	once	TRBV5-4	TRBJ1-1	TRBD1
TGTGCCACCAGTCCAGGGGGAGGGCGAGAGACCCAGTACTTC	CATSPGGGRETQYF	.	TRBV24-1	TRBJ2-5	.
TGCAGTGCTGCCGCAGGCTCTGGAAACACCATATATTTT	CSAAAGSGNTIYF	once	TRBV20-1	TRBJ1-3	.
TGTGCCAGCAGCCCGTCGGGGAAGCGGGGGGGATTTCGCGATGAGCAGTTCTTC	CASSPSGKRGGFRDEQFF	few	TRBV11-2	TRBJ2-1	TRBD2
TGTGCCAGCAGCTTAGCTTTTGGGGTTGATGATCAGCCCCAGCATTTT	CASSLAFGVDDQPQHF	.	TRBV7-9	TRBJ1-5	.
TGTGCCAGCAGTTTAGATGGCTATGGCTACACCTTC	CASSLDGYGYTF	few	TRBV27	TRBJ1-2	.
TGCGCCAGCAGCCAAGAAAGGGGACTAGCTACTAATGAAAAACTGTTTTTT	CASSQERGLATNEKLFF	.	TRBV4-1	TRBJ1-4	.
TGTGCCAGCAGGCCCCGGGAAGGGACCCAGTACTTC	CASRPREGTQYF	.	TRBV7-2	TRBJ2-5	.
TGCAGTGCTAATACAGGGGGTCAGTACGAGCAGTACTTC	CSANTGGQYEQYF	.	TRBV20-1	TRBJ2-7	TRBD1
TGTGCCAGCAGTTTATCACAGGGAGGTAATTCACCCCTCCACTTT	CASSLSQGGNSPLHF	once	TRBV27	TRBJ1-6	.
TGTGCCAGCAGCCCCATGACTAGGGTAACTACAGATACGCAGTATTTT	CASSPMTRVTTDTQYF	.	TRBV27	TRBJ2-3	.
TGTGCCAGCTCACCTCAAGGACCCACAGATACGCAGTATTTT	CASSPQGPTDTQYF	.	TRBV18	TRBJ2-3	.
TGTGCCAGCAGCTTTAGGCTAGGGGGGGGGCCGGGGCAGTTCTTC	CASSFRLGGGPGQFF	few	TRBV7-2	TRBJ2-1	.
TGTGCCAGCAGCTTTGAGGGAGGGGGCCAAGAGACCCAGTACTTC	CASSFEGGGQETQYF	.	TRBV5-4	TRBJ2-5	.
TGTGCTAGTGGCACCCGAGGGGACGAGCAGTACTTC	CASGTRGDEQYF	once	TRBV12-5	TRBJ2-7	.
TGTGCCAGCAGTCCAGGGTCCGTTGGTGCTTTCTTT	CASSPGSVGAFF	.	TRBV6-6	TRBJ1-1	.
TGCGCCAGCAGCCAAGGTCAGGCAGCAGGATCCTACGAGCAGTACTTC	CASSQGQAAGSYEQYF	.	TRBV4-3	TRBJ2-7	.
TGTGCCAGCAGCTTGTTCGCAGCGTATAATTCACCCCTCCACTTT	CASSLFAAYNSPLHF	.	TRBV5-6	TRBJ1-6	.
TGCGCCAGCAGCCAAGATTTCCTCGGTTACGTCGTCTCCTACGAGCAGTACTTC	CASSQDFLGYVVSYEQYF	once	TRBV4-1	TRBJ2-7	.
TGCAGTGCTAGGGAGGGGGGAGGACAGCCCCAGCATTTT	CSAREGGGQPQHF	.	TRBV20-1	TRBJ1-5	.
TGCAGTGCTCCGAAATATGGCTACACCTTC	CSAPKYGYTF	.	TRBV20-1	TRBJ1-2	.
TGCAGTGCTTTAAGACAGGGGTATAGCAATCAGCCCCAGCATTTT	CSALRQGYSNQPQHF	once	TRBV20-1	TRBJ1-5	TRBD1
TGCAGCGAACGCGACAGGGGGGGACAGTTCTTC	CSERDRGGQFF	.	TRBV29-1	TRBJ2-1	TRBD1